This TCR beta chain appears in the sequencing data of a study of blood T cell repertoires in COVID-19. On the study more broadly: Sources were T cells, B-cell-depleted T cells, or PBMCs; the material itself was cDNA or gDNA.

Assay: immunoSEQ multiplex PCR; the TCRdb copy retains only in-frame clones and omits some. The sample records about 77,000 clones, 80% being singletons. The CDR3 loop spans 15 amino acids. Trimming cost V 6 bases and J 6 bases, with 15 bases left between them. The V gene's germline CDR1 is MDHEN and CDR2 SYDVKM. Sequencing was done on a sample of peripheral blood. The V and J genes are TRBV28 and TRBJ1-6; tentative D call: TRBD1 (5 bases). The clonotype was recovered from a woman in her 70s with acute or convalescent COVID-19. The CDR3 sequence is CASRGTLGPNSPLHF. The CDR3 region has the DNA TGTGCCAGCAGGGGGACTCTGGGTCCTAATTCACCCCTCCACTTT.